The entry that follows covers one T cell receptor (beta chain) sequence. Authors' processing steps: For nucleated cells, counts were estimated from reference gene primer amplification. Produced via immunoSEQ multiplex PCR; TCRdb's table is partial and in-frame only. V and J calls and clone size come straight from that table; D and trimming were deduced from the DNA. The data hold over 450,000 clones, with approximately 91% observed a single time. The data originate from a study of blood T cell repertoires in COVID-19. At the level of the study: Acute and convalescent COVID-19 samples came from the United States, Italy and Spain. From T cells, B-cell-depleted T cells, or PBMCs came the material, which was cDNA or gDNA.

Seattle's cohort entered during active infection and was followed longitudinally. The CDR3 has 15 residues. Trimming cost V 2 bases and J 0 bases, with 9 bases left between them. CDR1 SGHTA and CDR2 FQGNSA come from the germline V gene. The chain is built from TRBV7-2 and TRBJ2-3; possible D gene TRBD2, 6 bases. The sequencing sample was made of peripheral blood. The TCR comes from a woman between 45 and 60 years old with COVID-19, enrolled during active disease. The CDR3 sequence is CASSLSRGSTDTQYF. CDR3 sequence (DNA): TGTGCCAGCAGCTTATCTCGGGGGAGCACAGATACGCAGTATTTT.